The 21 T cell receptor beta chains below all came from one sample that was sequenced in a study of cytomegalovirus exposure and HLA in healthy donors. Primers: 60 Vbeta forward and 13 Jbeta reverse. Produced via immunoSEQ multiplex PCR; TCRdb's table is partial and in-frame only. The sample includes 150,000 to 200,000 clones, 60% to 80% of them seen just once. The sequencing sample was made of PBMCs. The receptors were gathered from a man in his fifties or sixties in good health and CMV-seropositive.

This chain connects TRBV6-6 to TRBJ2-2; TRBD2 aligns across 10 bases. The J segment lost 7 bases and the V segment lost 6 bases, leaving 5 bases of the junction unmatched. The CDR3 contains 14 residues. Germline CDR1 reads MNHNY; CDR2 reads SVGAGI (reference sequence). The CDR3 DNA is TGTGCCAGCAGAACTAGCGGGGAGCACGGGGAGCTGTTTTTT. Amino acid sequence: CASRTSGEHGELFF.

The chain combines TRBV29-1 with TRBJ1-1, with TRBD1 identical over 7 bases. V trimming: 4 bases; J trimming: 3 bases; junction bases outside the gene matches: 5. CDR1 and CDR2 (germline): SQVTM, ANQGSEA. This CDR3 is 13 amino acids long. CDR3 sequence: CSVGRDRDTEAFF. In DNA form, the CDR3 reads TGCAGCGTTGGTCGGGACAGAGACACTGAAGCTTTCTTT. Full variable domain (missing parts from reference TRBV29-1 and TRBJ1-1): SAVISQKPSRDICQRGTSLTIQCQVDSQVTMMFWYRQQPGQSLTLIATANQGSEATYESGFVIDKFPISRPNLTFSTLTVSNMSPEDSSIYLCSVGRDRDTEAFFGQGTRLTVV.

This rearrangement joins TRBV6-4 to TRBJ1-4; TRBD1 is a possible D gene (6 bases). The CDR3 spans 16 residues. The V end lost 6 bases, the J end lost 6 bases, and 20 bases lay between the germline ends. Germline values: CDR1 MRHNA, CDR2 SNTAGT. CDR3 bases: TGTGCCAGCAGAGCGCAGCCAGGGGTCGGGTATGAAAAACTGTTTTTT. Translated: CASRAQPGVGYEKLFF.

For the CDR3, the DNA is TGTGCCAGTAGGGGGGGGCAGTACAATCAGCCCCAGCATTTT. Its protein is CASRGGQYNQPQHF. The J gene is TRBJ1-5, the V gene TRBV19; D is possibly TRBD1 (6 bases). The germline V gene encodes CDR1 LNHDA and CDR2 SQIVND (reference sequence). Trimming took 6 bases from V and 3 from J, leaving 12 bases between them. The CDR3 sequence is 14 residues long.

The CDR3 here is CASSLDVGAGYTF. The CDR3 region has the DNA TGTGCCAGCAGTCTTGACGTTGGGGCTGGCTACACCTTC. J is TRBJ1-2 and V is TRBV6-5, with D perhaps TRBD1 (5 bases). CDR3 size: 13 residues. In germline, CDR1 is MNHEY, CDR2 SVGAGI. V was cut by 5 bases and J by 7 bases, with 14 bases left in between.

This chain connects TRBV5-5 to TRBJ1-5; no clear D gene. Germline lookup yields CDR1 SGHKS and CDR2 YYEKEE (reference sequence). The CDR3 sequence is 15 residues long. V lost 2 bases to trimming and J lost 2 bases, with 11 bases between them. The CDR3 is CASSFTPRGNQPQHF. The CDR3 DNA follows: TGTGCCAGCAGCTTTACCCCAAGAGGCAATCAGCCCCAGCATTTT.

This clone was observed once. The chain has TRBV19 and TRBJ2-2; 7 nucleotides agree with TRBD1. Germline V gene lookup returns CDR1 LNHDA and CDR2 SQIVND (reference sequence). Unmatched junction bases numbered 6, after V lost 5 bases and J lost 3 bases. CDR3 length: 15 amino acids. The DNA for the CDR3 is TGTGCCAGTAGTTCTACAGGGGCCCACACCGGGGAGCTGTTTTTT. Amino acids: CASSSTGAHTGELFF.

This clone was seen just once. CDR3: CASRETGSNTEAFF. The CDR3 nucleotides read TGCGCCAGCAGAGAGACAGGGTCGAACACTGAAGCTTTCTTT. V gene TRBV10-1 combines with J gene TRBJ1-1, with 7 nucleotides matching TRBD1. The germline V gene has CDR1 WNHNN and CDR2 SYGVQD (reference sequence). Unmatched junction bases numbered 5, after V lost 6 bases and J lost 1 base. The CDR3 sequence is 14 residues long.

The J gene is TRBJ1-4, the V gene TRBV7-9; no definite D call. Trimming shortened V by 5 bases and J by 2 bases, and 9 bases separated the two germline ends. CDR3 length: 14 amino acids. Germline CDR1 SEHNR, CDR2 FQNEAQ (reference sequence). The CDR3 coding sequence is TGTGCCAGCAGCCTTCATGGCACTAATGAAAAACTGTTTTTT. This codes for CASSLHGTNEKLFF.

The chain recombines TRBV4-1 with TRBJ1-1; no clear D gene. The V end was cut by 8 bases, the J end by 2 bases, with 18 bases between. The CDR3 contains 15 residues. Germline V gene lookup returns CDR1 MGHRA and CDR2 YSYEKL. CDR3 sequence: CASVRFSNSNTEAFF. CDR3 nucleotides: TGCGCCAGCGTACGTTTTTCAAACAGTAACACTGAAGCTTTCTTT.

The chain recombines TRBV5-6 with TRBJ1-3; TRBD1 matches at 9 bases. Germline V gene sequence: CDR1 SGHDT, CDR2 YYEEEE. The V gene end was trimmed by 0 bases and the J gene end by 3 bases; junction bases not matched to a gene: 1. The CDR3 has 15 residues. The CDR3 DNA is TGTGCCAGCAGCTTGGGGACAGGGGTTGGAAACACCATATATTTT. This codes for CASSLGTGVGNTIYF.

The rearrangement uses TRBV19 and TRBJ1-1, with D perhaps matching TRBD1 (5 bases). Trimming took 8 bases from V and 3 from J, leaving 16 bases between them. Germline V gene sequence: CDR1 LNHDA, CDR2 SQIVND (reference sequence). The CDR3 consists of 14 residues. The CDR3 coding sequence is TGTGCCAGTGGAAACAGGTTTACGGACACTGAAGCTTTCTTT. It encodes CASGNRFTDTEAFF.

Only a few counts were recorded for this clone. This rearrangement joins TRBV5-4 to TRBJ2-1; 8 positions agree with TRBD2. CDR1 SGHNT and CDR2 YYREEE come from the germline V gene (reference sequence). The junction had 1 base not matched to a gene; V was cut back by 0 bases and J by 2 bases. CDR3 length: 15 residues. CDR3 residues: CASSLGAGAYNEQFF. Here the CDR3 DNA reads TGTGCCAGCAGCTTGGGAGCGGGGGCCTACAATGAGCAGTTCTTC.

This rearrangement joins TRBV4-1 to TRBJ1-4, with D maybe TRBD1 (6 bases). Germline CDR1 MGHRA, CDR2 YSYEKL. The V gene lost 3 bases and the J gene lost 6 bases, with 23 bases spanning the gap. CDR3 size: 18 residues. CDR3 sequence: CASSHRQVTTASYEKLFF. The DNA of the CDR3 is TGCGCCAGCAGCCATCGACAGGTAACGACCGCGTCTTATGAAAAACTGTTTTTT.

The rearrangement joins TRBV27 to TRBJ1-2; no clear D gene. This CDR3 contains 13 residues. Germline V gene lookup returns CDR1 MNHEY and CDR2 SMNVEV (reference sequence). V gave up 4 bases and J gave up 8 bases, with 14 bases separating them. The CDR3 DNA follows: TGTGCCAGCAGTTCTAACCCTACTAGGGGCTACACCTTC. Amino acids: CASSSNPTRGYTF.

V is TRBV30 and J is TRBJ1-4, with D perhaps matching TRBD1 (5 bases). V was cut by 0 bases and J by 0 bases, with 17 bases left in between. The CDR3 has 18 amino acids. CDR1 GTSNPN and CDR2 SVGIG come from the germline V gene (reference sequence). In DNA form, the CDR3 reads TGTGCCTGGAGTGTAAGGGGCCAGGGATTTGCAACTAATGAAAAACTGTTTTTT. Amino acid sequence: CAWSVRGQGFATNEKLFF.

The V call is TRBV5-8, the J call TRBJ2-1; TRBD2 matches 13 bases. Losses at the gene ends were 0 bases for V and 6 bases for J; bases not matched to a gene: 6. The CDR3 is 17 amino acids. Germline V gene lookup returns CDR1 SGHTS and CDR2 YDEGEE. The CDR3 protein is CASSLARTSGGFNEQFF. The CDR3 bases are TGTGCCAGCAGCTTGGCGAGGACTAGCGGGGGATTCAATGAGCAGTTCTTC.

V usage is TRBV28 and J usage is TRBJ1-6; D not certain. With 3 bases removed from V and 4 bases from J, the gap between germline ends came to 4 bases. Per germline, CDR1 MDHEN and CDR2 SYDVKM. The CDR3 totals 13 residues. CDR3 DNA: TGTGCCAGCAGTTTCCAGTATAATTCACCCCTCCACTTT. Protein product: CASSFQYNSPLHF.

This clone was seen a few times. This chain uses TRBV19 with TRBJ1-5; 11 bases are a match to TRBD1. Germline V lookup: CDR1 LNHDA, CDR2 SQIVND (reference sequence). The CDR3 consists of 18 residues. The J segment lost 0 bases and the V segment lost 5 bases, leaving 9 bases of the junction unmatched. This chain's CDR3 is CASSPWTGGKGSNQPQHF. CDR3 DNA: TGTGCCAGTAGTCCCTGGACAGGGGGCAAGGGTAGCAATCAGCCCCAGCATTTT.

V and J are TRBV10-2 and TRBJ1-5, with a possible D match to TRBD1 (5 bases). Germline V gene lookup returns CDR1 WSHSY and CDR2 SAAADI. Deletions cut 8 bases from V and 7 bases from J, with 15 bases between. The CDR3 extends over 13 amino acids. In nucleotides, the CDR3 is TGCGCCAGCGGGGTTGTGACAGCACAGCCCCAGCATTTT. Protein sequence: CASGVVTAQPQHF.

V is TRBV9 and J is TRBJ2-1; 10 bases fit TRBD1. Germline V gives CDR1 SGDLS, CDR2 YYNGEE. This CDR3 region has 15 residues. After removal of 0 bases from V and 6 bases from J, the junction contained 3 bases not matched to a gene. CDR3 coding DNA: TGTGCCAGCAGCGTAGAAGGACAGGGGGTCAATGAGCAGTTCTTC. This translates into CASSVEGQGVNEQFF.